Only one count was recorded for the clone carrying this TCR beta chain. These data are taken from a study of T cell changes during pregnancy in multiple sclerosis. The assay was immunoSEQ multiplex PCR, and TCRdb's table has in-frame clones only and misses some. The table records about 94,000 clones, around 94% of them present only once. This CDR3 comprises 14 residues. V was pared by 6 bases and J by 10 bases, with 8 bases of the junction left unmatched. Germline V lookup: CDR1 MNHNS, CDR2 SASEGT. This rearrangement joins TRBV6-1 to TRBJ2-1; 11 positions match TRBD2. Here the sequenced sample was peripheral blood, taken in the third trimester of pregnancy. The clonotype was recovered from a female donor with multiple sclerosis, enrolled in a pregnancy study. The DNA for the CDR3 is TGTGCCAGCAGACTAGCGGGAGCGGACGTGGAGCAGTTCTTC. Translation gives CASRLAGADVEQFF.